This T cell receptor beta chain originates from a study of OX40 agonist ivuxolimab in advanced cancers. Data came from immunoSEQ multiplex PCR; TCRdb stores just in-frame clones and leaves some out. This sample has over 45,000 clones, with about four fifths found just once. The CDR3 loop spans 18 amino acids. CDR1 and CDR2 from the germline V gene are SGDLS and YYNGEE. J lost 4 bases, V lost 4 bases, and 17 bases had no gene match. This TCR was sampled from an adult with an advanced solid tumor such as melanoma, head and neck, liver or kidney cancer. The genes are TRBV9 and TRBJ2-1; 7 nucleotides align to TRBD2. The source was CD4+ or CD8+ T cells sorted from blood, collected in a trial of the OX40 agonist ivuxolimab. The DNA of the CDR3 is TGTGCCAGCAGCCCATTTTCCGATCTAGCGGCAAATTACAATGAGCAGTTCTTC. Amino acids: CASSPFSDLAANYNEQFF.